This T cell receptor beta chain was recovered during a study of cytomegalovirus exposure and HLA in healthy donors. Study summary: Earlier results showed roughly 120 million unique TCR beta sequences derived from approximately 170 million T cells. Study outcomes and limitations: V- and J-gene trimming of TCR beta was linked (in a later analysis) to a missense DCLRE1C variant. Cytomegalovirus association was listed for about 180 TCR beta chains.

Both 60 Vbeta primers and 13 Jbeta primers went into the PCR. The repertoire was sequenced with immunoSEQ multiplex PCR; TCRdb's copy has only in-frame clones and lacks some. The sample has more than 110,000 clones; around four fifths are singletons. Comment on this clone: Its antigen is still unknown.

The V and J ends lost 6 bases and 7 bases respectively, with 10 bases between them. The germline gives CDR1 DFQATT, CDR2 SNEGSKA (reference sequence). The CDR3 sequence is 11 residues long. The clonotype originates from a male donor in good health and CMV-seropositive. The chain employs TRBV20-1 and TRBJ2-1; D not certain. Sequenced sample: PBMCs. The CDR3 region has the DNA TGCAGTGCCCAGGTTATAAATGAGCAGTTCTTC. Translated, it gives CSAQVINEQFF.